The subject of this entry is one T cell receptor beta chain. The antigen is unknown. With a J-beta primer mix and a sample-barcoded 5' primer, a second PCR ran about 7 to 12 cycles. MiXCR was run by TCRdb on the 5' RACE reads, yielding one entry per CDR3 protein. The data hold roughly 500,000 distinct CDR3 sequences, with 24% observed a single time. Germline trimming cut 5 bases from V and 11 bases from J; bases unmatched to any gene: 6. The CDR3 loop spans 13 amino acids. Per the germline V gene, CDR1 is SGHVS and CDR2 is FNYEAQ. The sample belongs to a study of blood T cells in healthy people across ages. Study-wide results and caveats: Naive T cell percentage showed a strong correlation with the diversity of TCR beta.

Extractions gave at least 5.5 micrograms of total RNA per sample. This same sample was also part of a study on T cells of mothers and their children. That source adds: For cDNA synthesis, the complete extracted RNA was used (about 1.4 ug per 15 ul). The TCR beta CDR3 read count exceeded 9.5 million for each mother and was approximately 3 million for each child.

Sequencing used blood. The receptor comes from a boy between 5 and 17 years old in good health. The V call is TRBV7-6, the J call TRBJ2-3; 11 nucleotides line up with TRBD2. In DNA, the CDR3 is TGTGCCAGCAGCCCATTGACTAGCGGGGAGCAGTATTTT. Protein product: CASSPLTSGEQYF.